Listed here is a single T cell receptor (beta chain). Its specificity is unknown. This CDR3 is 14 amino acids long. V was pared by 4 bases and J by 2 bases, with 5 bases of the junction left unmatched. Germline assignment: CDR1 SGHNT and CDR2 YYREEE (reference sequence). The sample originates from a study of OX40 agonist ivuxolimab in advanced cancers. Study summary: Patients were treated with intravenous ivuxolimab, dosed at 0.01 to 10 mg/kg and infused every 2 weeks.

Regarding the study as a whole: Among expanded peripheral T cells, antigen specificity went undetermined. Expanded clones belonging to CD8+ T cells outnumbered, on average, those of CD4+.

A history of autoimmune disease or systemic immunosuppression excluded patients. Profiling relied on immunoSEQ multiplex PCR, and the TCRdb table lists in-frame clones only, not all of them. Among 75,000 to 80,000 clones, around four fifths were seen once, and the ten largest hold 0.76%. The source of this sequence is an adult with an advanced solid tumor such as melanoma, head and neck, liver or kidney cancer. The material sequenced was CD4+ or CD8+ T cells sorted from blood, taken in a trial of the OX40 agonist ivuxolimab. The chain couples TRBV5-4 to TRBJ1-1; 7 bases fit TRBD1. DNA of the CDR3: TGTGCCAGCAGCAGAGGGACAGCTAACACTGAAGCTTTCTTT. Protein sequence: CASSRGTANTEAFF.